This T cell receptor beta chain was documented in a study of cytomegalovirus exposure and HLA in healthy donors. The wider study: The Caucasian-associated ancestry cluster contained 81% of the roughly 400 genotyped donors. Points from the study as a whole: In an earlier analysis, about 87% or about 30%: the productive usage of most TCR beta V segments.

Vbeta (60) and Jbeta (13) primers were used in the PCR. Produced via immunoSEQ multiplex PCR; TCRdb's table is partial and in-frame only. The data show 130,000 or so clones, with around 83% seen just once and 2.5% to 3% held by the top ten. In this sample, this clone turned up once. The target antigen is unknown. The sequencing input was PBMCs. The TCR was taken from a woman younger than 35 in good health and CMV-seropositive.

In nucleotides, the CDR3 is TGCGCCAGCAGCTTGGGGGGGGTTGAGAACACTGAAGCTTTCTTT. As protein: CASSLGGVENTEAFF. The chain couples TRBV5-1 to TRBJ1-1; weak D call: TRBD1 (5 bases). The germline CDR1 and CDR2 sequences are SGHRS and YFSETQ. Trimming left V 0 bases short and J 1 base short, with 10 bases between. The CDR3 is 15 residues long.